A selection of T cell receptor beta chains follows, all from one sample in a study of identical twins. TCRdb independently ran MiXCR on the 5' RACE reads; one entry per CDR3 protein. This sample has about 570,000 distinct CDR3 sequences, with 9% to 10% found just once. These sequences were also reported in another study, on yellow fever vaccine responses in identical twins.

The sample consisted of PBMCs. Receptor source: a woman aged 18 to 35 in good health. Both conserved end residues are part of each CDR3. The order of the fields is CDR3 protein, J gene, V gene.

CASSLIGVKETQYF	TRBJ2-5	TRBV7-8
CASSLRRGSGSDGELFF	TRBJ2-2	TRBV7-2
CASSSSRPGGGETQYF	TRBJ2-5	TRBV7-2
CASSYSGQGGADTQYF	TRBJ2-3	TRBV6-5
CASSLRLADYYEQYF	TRBJ2-7	TRBV3-1
CASSDSPGTKDTQYF	TRBJ2-3	TRBV14
CASSYTAYSNQPQHF	TRBJ1-5	TRBV6-5
CSVDGPRGTEAFF	TRBJ1-1	TRBV29-1
CASSLGNAGRAVGNIQYF	TRBJ2-4	TRBV7-8
CASSVGPLAQETQYF	TRBJ2-5	TRBV9
CASTRRDRNGYTF	TRBJ1-2	TRBV12-3/TRBV12-4
CASSLGTSGGAYNEQFF	TRBJ2-1	TRBV7-3
CASSPRGGQVYEQYF	TRBJ2-7	TRBV3-1
CASSLGYRDRSYEQYF	TRBJ2-7	TRBV5-6
CSVHGATDTQYF	TRBJ2-3	TRBV20-1
CASSPGGRNTEAFF	TRBJ1-1	TRBV12-3/TRBV12-4
CAAGVTRGEQFF	TRBJ2-1	TRBV27
CSVRQGSYEQYF	TRBJ2-7	TRBV29-1
CCARMDGTVLNTEAFF	TRBJ1-1	TRBV20-1
CASSSLPNTGELFF	TRBJ2-2	TRBV5-1
CASSQGPFPGLAGDEQFF	TRBJ2-1	TRBV3-1
CASSKKVTVEHF	TRBJ1-5	TRBV2
CASNPDRVTNEQFF	TRBJ2-1	TRBV6-1
CASSRRADRTDTQYF	TRBJ2-3	TRBV4-2
CASSSGPTKNNEQFF	TRBJ2-1	TRBV6-2/TRBV6-3
CASSTLRTSGEYNEQFF	TRBJ2-1	TRBV5-1
CASSPTSWTSGMLQETQYF	TRBJ2-5	TRBV11-1
CATSNGVFSTDTQYF	TRBJ2-3	TRBV15
CASSLAEGLAGGTLPRNEQFF	TRBJ2-1	TRBV12-3/TRBV12-4
CASSLSGSAPFYEQYF	TRBJ2-7	TRBV27
CASSSLRGNEQFF	TRBJ2-1	TRBV28
CASSSQGWAEAFF	TRBJ1-1	TRBV7-3
CASSQGLGAREQYF	TRBJ2-7	TRBV3-1
CASSVAGTPRDTGELFF	TRBJ2-2	TRBV9
CASSLVWDGSTDTQYF	TRBJ2-3	TRBV7-8
CASATPGLAGPLGEQFF	TRBJ2-1	TRBV6-2/TRBV6-3
CASRRGNGGELFF	TRBJ2-2	TRBV6-1
CSVGGGHMSSYEQYF	TRBJ2-7	TRBV29-1
CASSFQGMHTEAFF	TRBJ1-1	TRBV6-2/TRBV6-3
CASISVAGTASYEQYF	TRBJ2-7	TRBV10-2
CATSISSGQGYTF	TRBJ1-2	TRBV15
CTSSEPTTSSNQPQHF	TRBJ1-5	TRBV2
CASSLLALGKSYEQYF	TRBJ2-7	TRBV28
CASSSWTSGGNEQFF	TRBJ2-1	TRBV6-5
CASSRGPPYEQYF	TRBJ2-7	TRBV25-1